The 22 T cell receptor beta chains listed next were all sequenced from one sample in a study of CD4 T cells in relation to SARS-CoV-2 and coronaviruses. Which antigens these TCRs recognize remains unknown. CD4+ T cells from unexposed donors were obtained before the COVID-19 pandemic (2011-2018). The cells were cultured for about 10 days before CD4+ T cells were isolated. Profiled with immunoSEQ multiplex PCR; TCRdb holds only in-frame clones, not every one. This repertoire shows under 30,000 clones, over 65% found once; its top ten account for more than 20%. The material sequenced was CD4+ T cells from PBMCs, cultured in vitro. All receptors derive from a human donor in good health.

The chain couples TRBV6-5 to TRBJ1-3; D perhaps matches TRBD1 (5 bases). The germline V gene encodes CDR1 MNHEY and CDR2 SVGAGI. This CDR3 region has 13 residues. Trimming removed 6 bases from V and 8 bases from J, with 14 bases in between. The CDR3: CASRLGGGDTIYF. The CDR3 DNA reads as TGTGCCAGCAGACTGGGGGGGGGAGACACCATATATTTT.

CDR3 coding DNA: TGTGCCAGCAGCCAAGCGGGGGGTTCCTACAATGAGCAGTTCTTC. Translation gives CASSQAGGSYNEQFF. The chain carries TRBV14 and TRBJ2-1; 7 bases line up with TRBD2. CDR1 and CDR2 (germline): SGHDN, FVKESK. J was trimmed by 1 base and V by 1 base; bases with no gene match: 1. This CDR3 has 15 amino acids.

J is TRBJ2-3 and V is TRBV9; 11 nucleotides match TRBD1. J gave up 2 bases and V 4 bases, and 6 bases lay outside the gene matches. There are 16 residues in the CDR3. Germline V gene lookup returns CDR1 SGDLS and CDR2 YYNGEE. DNA for the CDR3: TGTGCCAGCAGCCCGGGGACAGGGGGAACCACAGATACGCAGTATTTT. Amino acids: CASSPGTGGTTDTQYF.

This clone was picked up a small number of times. For the CDR3, the DNA is TGTGCCAGCAGCCCGGGGGGCGGGAGCGGGAGCACCGGGGAGCTGTTTTTT. Amino acid sequence: CASSPGGGSGSTGELFF. The rearrangement uses TRBV7-9 and TRBJ2-2, with 8 nucleotides matching TRBD2. J lost 4 bases, V lost 5 bases, and 12 bases had no gene match. The CDR3 extends over 17 amino acids. The germline V gene encodes CDR1 SEHNR and CDR2 FQNEAQ (reference sequence).

The chain has TRBV4-3 and TRBJ2-5; D might be TRBD2 (5 bases). CDR1 is LGHNA and CDR2 is YSLEER in the germline V gene. Deletions cut 2 bases from V and 1 base from J, with 8 bases between. CDR3 length equals 14 residues. CDR3 nucleotides: TGCGCCAGCAGCCAATTTGAGGGCCAAGAGACCCAGTACTTC. Translation: CASSQFEGQETQYF.

This clone was recorded a few times. This sequence joins TRBV6-6 and TRBJ1-5; 11 bases line up with TRBD1. Germline V gene lookup returns CDR1 MNHNY and CDR2 SVGAGI (reference sequence). CDR3 length: 15 residues. Trimming removed 7 bases from V and 6 bases from J; junction bases left unmatched: 8. The CDR3 bases are TGTGCCAGCACGGACAGGGGGCGCTTCTCTCAGCCCCAGCATTTT. It encodes CASTDRGRFSQPQHF.

This clone has only a few counts. The V call is TRBV6-5, the J call TRBJ1-2; D might be TRBD1 (5 bases). The CDR3 extends over 14 amino acids. Germline-derived CDR1 and CDR2 are MNHEY and SVGAGI. V was cut by 7 bases and J by 0 bases, with 12 bases left in between. CDR3 loop: CASTPQVANYGYTF. The CDR3 DNA is TGTGCCAGCACCCCACAGGTGGCTAACTATGGCTACACCTTC.

V usage is TRBV3-1 (or the pseudogene TRBV3-2) and J usage is TRBJ2-1; 13 bases fit TRBD2. The CDR3 is 20 residues long. With V trimmed by 1 base and J by 2 bases, 11 bases remained unmatched. Per the germline V gene, CDR1 is LGHDT and CDR2 is YNNKEL (reference sequence). The CDR3 DNA reads TGTGCCAGCAGCCAAGGGGGACTAGCGGGACGTACCGGGGCCTACAATGAGCAGTTCTTC. Amino acid sequence: CASSQGGLAGRTGAYNEQFF.

This chain joins TRBV19 and TRBJ1-2, with D hard to call. From germline, CDR1 is LNHDA and CDR2 SQIVND (reference sequence). The CDR3 spans 14 residues. Trimming took 3 bases from V and 6 from J, leaving 14 bases between them. Here the CDR3 reads CASSIPGKIHGYTF. Here the CDR3 DNA reads TGTGCCAGTAGTATCCCGGGGAAAATTCATGGCTACACCTTC.

The chain is built from TRBV11-2 and TRBJ2-7, with D tentatively TRBD2 (6 bases). The CDR3 totals 14 residues. Per germline, CDR1 SGHAT and CDR2 FQNNGV. Trimming removed 4 bases from V and 1 base from J, with 11 bases in between. The CDR3 reads CASSSLRGSYEQYF. The CDR3 coding sequence is TGTGCCAGCAGCTCACTCCGGGGGTCCTACGAGCAGTACTTC.

The chain employs TRBV25-1 and TRBJ2-7; TRBD1 matches 9 bases. Germline V gives CDR1 MGHDK, CDR2 SYGVNS. The CDR3 sequence is 13 residues long. The V segment lost 4 bases and the J segment 6 bases; nucleotides outside the gene matches: 4. The CDR3 DNA is TGTGCCAGCAGTGCACAGGGGGCAGGCGAGCAGTACTTC. Translating it yields CASSAQGAGEQYF.

The rearrangement joins TRBV5-4 to TRBJ2-1; a possible D gene is TRBD1 (5 bases). The CDR3 spans 15 residues. Germline CDR1 SGHNT, CDR2 YYREEE (reference sequence). V was shortened by 5 bases and J by 7 bases, with 19 bases between the two germline ends. This CDR3 is CASRLLGGRANEQFF. The CDR3, as DNA: TGTGCCAGCAGATTATTGGGCGGCAGGGCAAATGAGCAGTTCTTC.

V gene TRBV6-6 combines with J gene TRBJ1-1; no firm D call. The V and J ends lost 6 bases and 4 bases respectively, with 12 bases between them. The length of the CDR3 is 13 residues. In germline, CDR1 is MNHNY, CDR2 SVGAGI (reference sequence). CDR3 DNA sequence: TGTGCCAGCAGCAACAATCCCGGCACTGAAGCTTTCTTT. This codes for CASSNNPGTEAFF.

This chain links TRBV5-1 with TRBJ2-3; D is undetermined. The ends were cut back, 0 bases at V and 2 bases at J, with 13 bases in the middle. Germline lookup yields CDR1 SGHRS and CDR2 YFSETQ. The CDR3 has 16 amino acids. The CDR3 sequence is CASSLDGEDSTDTQYF. CDR3 nucleotide sequence: TGCGCCAGCAGCTTGGATGGGGAAGACTCCACAGATACGCAGTATTTT.

The J gene is TRBJ1-1, the V gene TRBV11-2; the D gene is possibly TRBD1 (5 bases). Looked up from germline, CDR1 is SGHAT and CDR2 is FQNNGV. This CDR3 comprises 15 residues. V gave up 7 bases and J gave up 5 bases, with 20 bases separating them. The CDR3 here is CASTIVPGGVTEAFF. The CDR3 nucleotides read TGTGCCAGCACCATAGTTCCGGGGGGTGTGACTGAAGCTTTCTTT.

The genes are TRBV9 and TRBJ2-5; TRBD1 or TRBD2 may be the D gene (7 bases each). CDR1 and CDR2 from the germline V gene are SGDLS and YYNGEE. CDR3 size: 14 residues. V was pared by 5 bases and J by 2 bases, with 13 bases between. For the CDR3, the DNA is TGTGCCAGCAGTCAGGGGGGGTGGCAAGAGACCCAGTACTTC. It yields the protein CASSQGGWQETQYF.

This chain joins TRBV7-9 and TRBJ1-2; D call uncertain. CDR1 SEHNR and CDR2 FQNEAQ come from the germline V gene (reference sequence). The CDR3 is made up of 12 amino acids. V shed 2 bases and J shed 4 bases, with 5 bases lying between them. The CDR3 DNA follows: TGTGCCAGCAGCTTACCCGGCTATGGCTACACCTTC. Protein: CASSLPGYGYTF.

This chain connects TRBV6-2 or TRBV6-3 to TRBJ2-7; no reliable D call. Per the germline V gene, CDR1 is MNHEY and CDR2 is SVGEGT. V lost 4 bases and J 1 base, leaving 11 bases between the germline ends. The CDR3 loop spans 14 amino acids. The CDR3 DNA reads TGTGCCAGCAGTTTTCCGGCGTTATCCTACGAGCAGTACTTC. As protein: CASSFPALSYEQYF.

The V and J genes are TRBV6-5 and TRBJ1-2; D gene ambiguous. The CDR3 extends over 12 amino acids. CDR1 is MNHEY, CDR2 SVGAGI, per germline. Trimming removed 0 bases from V and 3 bases from J, with 2 bases in between. CDR3 region: CASSYSDYGYTF. The CDR3 DNA follows: TGTGCCAGCAGTTACTCTGACTATGGCTACACCTTC.

The chain uses TRBV19 and TRBJ1-5; no firm D call. Germline values: CDR1 LNHDA, CDR2 SQIVND (reference sequence). Trimming stripped 5 bases from V and 3 bases from J, with 11 bases between. The CDR3 extends over 14 amino acids. The CDR3 DNA follows: TGTGCCAGTAGTCAGGCAGGTCCCAATCAGCCCCAGCATTTT. This codes for CASSQAGPNQPQHF.

This chain joins TRBV12-3 or TRBV12-4 and TRBJ2-2; no firm D call. The CDR3 loop spans 12 amino acids. Deletions cut 3 bases from V and 6 bases from J, with 5 bases between. The CDR3 protein is CASSFGPGELFF. The CDR3, as DNA: TGTGCCAGCAGTTTTGGGCCCGGGGAGCTGTTTTTT.

The chain carries TRBV6-5 and TRBJ2-1, with a tentative D call TRBD2 (5 bases). V shed 10 bases and J shed 8 bases, with 15 bases lying between them. Germline assignment: CDR1 MNHEY and CDR2 SVGAGI. The CDR3 has 12 residues. For the CDR3, the DNA is TGTGCCACCCGCGGGCCGATTGATGAGCAGTTCTTC. The encoded protein is CATRGPIDEQFF.